The clone carrying this T cell receptor (beta chain) was recorded only once. As yet, its antigen is unknown. This entry is derived from a study of T-cell reconstitution after alpha-beta-depleted transplantation in children. Study findings and constraints: Surviving recipient T cells and intrathymic progenitors accounted for some patients' high TCRbeta diversity at day 60. It was newly produced T cells that mostly accounted for T-cell counts and diversity one year after transplant.

Unique molecular identifiers were used in preparing the TCRbeta library. TCRdb analysed the PCR reads with MiXCR anew, one entry per CDR3 protein. The sample lists under 450,000 distinct CDR3 sequences, around 15% seen once, with approximately 29% in the top ten. Germline V gene lookup returns CDR1 SGHRS and CDR2 YFSETQ. V lost 4 bases, J lost 4 bases, and 14 bases stayed unmatched. This CDR3 spans 17 amino acids. The sequences come from PBMCs, mostly from graft donor cells, collected 360 days after TCRalphabeta/CD19-depleted stem cell transplant. This clonotype was obtained from a boy in the first two years of life who had a stem cell transplant for Wiskott-Aldrich syndrome, so the T cells may come from the graft donor. The rearrangement links TRBV5-1 to TRBJ2-3; 8 positions agree with TRBD2. CDR3 nucleotide sequence: TGCGCCAGCAGCCAAGCACGAGCGGGGGCACGCGCAGATACGCAGTATTTT. Translating gives CASSQARAGARADTQYF. Full variable domain (missing parts from reference TRBV5-1 and TRBJ2-3): KAGVTQTPRYLIKTRGQQVTLSCSPISGHRSVSWYQQTPGQGLQFLFEYFSETQRNKGNFPGRFSGRQFSNSRSEMNVSTLELGDSALYLCASSQARAGARADTQYFGPGTRLTVL.